Sequencing of this T cell receptor beta chain was carried out in a study of blood T cell repertoires in COVID-19. Study at large: The analysed material was cDNA or gDNA that came from T cells, B-cell-depleted T cells, or PBMCs.

This clone was seen more than once but under ten times. The authors' processing: The authors estimated nucleated cell counts from reference gene primer amplification. Sequenced by immunoSEQ multiplex PCR; TCRdb stores in-frame clones only, minus some. That table is the source of V, J and clone size, and D and trimming were worked out from the DNA. The table records roughly 250,000 clones, 86% of them present only once. Germline V gene data show CDR1 as LNHDA and CDR2 as SQIVND (reference sequence). There are 15 residues in the CDR3. Trimming cost V 3 bases and J 6 bases; bases outside gene matches: 6. Seattle enrolled patients during active infection and tracked them longitudinally.

The sequenced sample consisted of peripheral blood. The chain joins TRBV19 to TRBJ2-1; 9 bases match TRBD2. The sequence was obtained from a woman in her 30s with COVID-19, enrolled during active disease. The CDR3 loop reads CASSMGSGGRNEQFF. The DNA for the CDR3 is TGTGCCAGTAGTATGGGTAGCGGGGGCCGCAATGAGCAGTTCTTC.